This T cell receptor (beta chain) emerged from a study of identical twins (dated by TCRdb to the mid-2010s). About the full investigation: To test whether fetal clonotypes persist, the study used deep sequencing on TCR alpha and beta repertoires from monozygotic twins, unrelated adults of various ages, and cord blood. Replicate twin experiments were performed at different times using different library preparation protocols to rule out contamination.

The CDR3 measures 13 amino acids from cysteine to phenylalanine. Just the 39-base CDR3 DNA is kept, in frame starting at base 1. Trimmed from V: 6 bases; trimmed from J: 8 bases; junction bases lacking a gene match: 9. As encoded in the germline V gene (reference sequence), CDR1 is LGHDT while CDR2 is YNNKEL. Points the paper makes about the study in general: Excess twin sharing in beta out-of-frame sequences was weaker because fewer shared sequences lowered the signal-to-noise ratio. In monozygotic twins, recombination models systematically underestimated out-of-frame TCR alpha sharing, but the models matched the sharing seen between unrelated individuals. Abundant cord blood beta clonotypes had fewer insertions, young adult naive repertoires showed a similar but weaker trend, and memory repertoires showed no such trend. Compared with coincidental sharing between unrelated individuals, an excess of low generation-probability sequences was observed among out-of-frame TCR alpha sequences shared between twins. Because the same donors could not be followed over many years, the conclusions relied on cross-sectional statistical analysis. Invariant T cells such as MAIT and iNKT could partly confound zero-insertion analyses, though diverse VJ usage argued against this for most clonotypes.

The library came from 5' RACE. For sequencing, an Illumina HiSeq 2000 was employed. A universal primer binding site was added through template switching, and the final cDNA carried a unique molecular identifier so that TCR cDNA molecules could be counted accurately. Specific primers in the conserved constant-segment region were used to synthesize first-strand cDNA for TCR alpha and beta chains. Each cDNA library was double barcoded, with a SMART-Mk sample barcode plus Illumina barcodes, to control for contamination. TruSeq adapter sequences, together with Illumina sample barcodes, were added in two successive PCR steps. The Illumina HiSeq platform was used with custom primers to sequence TCR alpha and beta cDNA libraries. In the original analysis: Unique molecular identifiers were extracted from raw reads with MiGEC, and CDR3 positions were determined with MiXCR. For each individual, recombination models were inferred using an EM algorithm with the repgenHMM and IGoR tools. The tcR package in R was used for shared clonotype analysis, with sharing normalized by the product of cloneset sizes. To study raw recombination without the effects of thymic and clonal selection, out-of-frame nonproductive sequences were analyzed. TCRdb trimmed public reads at Q25 via fastp, called clones via MiXCR and kept in-frame beta chains. One record per CDR3 amino acid sequence lists the most common genes and DNA. TCRdb's processing, not the study's, gives the V and J calls here. The sample has around 530,000 distinct CDR3 sequences on record, over 12% of them singletons. About 0.47% of the sample rests with the top ten.

The sample holds a few counts of this clonotype. Its antigen is not yet known. The sample holds no much larger clone one base away, and base qualities are not on file. Every donor was a healthy Caucasian. The twin cohort consisted of three pairs of female monozygotic twins, all aged roughly 18 to 29 years. Positive isolation kits from Invitrogen were used to isolate CD4+ and CD8+ T cell populations. The data also belong to a second study, concerning yellow fever vaccine responses in identical twins. As that second paper reports: According to the authors, the vaccine-induced T cell response in identical twins seemed to be partly convergent and partly specific to each individual. Focusing on identical twins, the study followed the T cell clones that responded to the vaccine, and did so with precision.

The TCR originated in a young woman in good health. Recombination connected TRBV3-1 to TRBJ1-2, and TRBD1 matches 7 of the central bases. Sample: CD4+ T cells sorted from blood. The CDR3 amino acid sequence is: CASRPTGVDGYTF. The nucleotide sequence reads as follows: TGTGCCAGCAGACCAACAGGGGTTGACGGCTACACCTTC.